This T cell receptor (beta chain) was identified in a study of T-cell reconstitution after alpha-beta-depleted transplantation in children. The germline CDR1 and CDR2 sequences are SEHNR and FQNEAQ (reference sequence). Trimming removed 7 bases at V and 7 bases at J, with 10 bases between. The CDR3 is 12 residues long. The TCRbeta library was prepared with unique molecular identifiers. TCRdb reanalysed the PCR reads using MiXCR and keeps one entry per CDR3 protein. The table lists 500,000 to 750,000 distinct CDR3 sequences, around 13% of them singletons. The study's findings and limits: Fresh T-cell production supplied most of the T-cell counts and diversity seen one year after transplant. Reports say that about two months after transplant, the alpha-beta T cells came out of several hundred graft clones that had expanded. The study traced high day-60 TCRbeta diversity in some patients to surviving recipient T cells and thymic progenitors.

The sample holds a few counts of this clonotype. Antigen specificity is unknown. The source of this sequence is a male patient between 5 and 17 years old who had a stem cell transplant for acute myeloid leukemia, so the T cells may come from the graft donor. The chain joins TRBV7-9 to TRBJ2-2; maybe TRBD1 (6 bases). The source was PBMCs, mostly from graft donor cells, collected 360 days after TCRalphabeta/CD19-depleted stem cell transplant. CDR3 coding DNA: TGTGCCAGCACTTACAGGGTCGGGGAGCTGTTTTTT. Translating it yields CASTYRVGELFF. Full variable domain (remainder filled in from reference TRBV7-9 and TRBJ2-2): DTGVSQNPRHKITKRGQNVTFRCDPISEHNRLYWYRQTLGQGPEFLTYFQNEAQLEKSRLLSDRFSAERPKGSFSTLEIQRTEQGDSAMYLCASTYRVGELFFGEGSRLTVL.